Following are 24 T cell receptor beta chains from one sample sequenced in a study of T cell clones after liver transplantation. The protocol was immunoSEQ multiplex PCR, while the TCRdb copy is restricted to in-frame clones and leaves out a portion. The sample yields some 110,000 clones, 82% seen once. Sequences were derived from CD4+ T cells from blood, sampled before liver transplant. The receptors come from a human donor who received a liver transplant.

The rearrangement joins TRBV5-4 to TRBJ2-6, with D uncertain. Trimming removed 2 bases from V and 0 bases from J, with 6 bases in between. The CDR3 runs to 15 residues. Germline assignment: CDR1 SGHNT and CDR2 YYREEE (reference sequence). Written as DNA, the CDR3 is TGTGCCAGCAGCTTCCCTAGCTCTGGGGCCAACGTCCTGACTTTC. Protein: CASSFPSSGANVLTF.

The V and J genes are TRBV9 and TRBJ1-1, with unresolved D. With 0 bases removed from V and 1 base from J, the gap between germline ends came to 7 bases. Germline CDR1 SGDLS, CDR2 YYNGEE. CDR3 length: 14 amino acids. CDR3: CASSVAISNTEAFF. The CDR3 bases are TGTGCCAGCAGCGTAGCTATCTCGAACACTGAAGCTTTCTTT.

This chain connects TRBV5-6 to TRBJ1-2, with D possibly being TRBD1 (6 bases). Germline CDR1 SGHDT, CDR2 YYEEEE. CDR3 length: 14 amino acids. The V end lost 4 bases, the J end lost 2 bases, and 12 bases lay between the germline ends. CDR3 bases: TGTGCCAGCAGCAGATACAGGGAGAACTATGGCTACACCTTC. This codes for CASSRYRENYGYTF.

V gene TRBV7-6 combines with J gene TRBJ1-6; tentative D call: TRBD1 (5 bases). Germline-derived CDR1 and CDR2 are SGHVS and FNYEAQ. CDR3 length: 15 residues. V shed 6 bases and J shed 8 bases, with 17 bases lying between them. CDR3 in amino acids: CASRRDPLFHSPLHF. DNA of the CDR3: TGTGCCAGCAGACGGGACCCCCTTTTTCATTCACCCCTCCACTTT. Together with reference TRBV7-6 and TRBJ1-6, the CDR3 gives the full variable domain: GAGVSQSPRYKVTKRGQDVALRCDPISGHVSLYWYRQALGQGPEFLTYFNYEAQQDKSGLPNDRFSAERPEGSISTLTIQRTEQRDSAMYRCASRRDPLFHSPLHFGNGTRLTVT.

J is TRBJ2-5 and V is TRBV6-6; 7 nucleotides align to TRBD1. There are 14 residues in the CDR3. Germline CDR1 and CDR2: MNHNY and SVGAGI (reference sequence). Losses at the gene ends were 6 bases for V and 9 bases for J; bases not matched to a gene: 13. Here the CDR3 reads CASRLAGSQGAQYF. As DNA, the CDR3 is TGTGCCAGCAGACTCGCCGGATCCCAGGGGGCCCAGTACTTC.

The J gene is TRBJ1-5, the V gene TRBV5-3; 8 bases agree with TRBD1. TRBV5-3 is designated an ORF whose function remains uncertain. V lost 4 bases, J lost 4 bases, and 4 bases stayed unmatched. This CDR3 is 14 amino acids long. The CDR3 nucleotides are TGTGCCAGAAGCCCGCGGACAGGGAATCAGCCCCAGCATTTT. Translation: CARSPRTGNQPQHF.

This sequence joins TRBV7-8 and TRBJ2-3, with D unresolved. Trimming stripped 6 bases from V and 6 bases from J, with 13 bases between. The CDR3 runs to 13 residues. The germline gives CDR1 SGHVS, CDR2 FQNEAQ. The CDR3 loop is CASRRATVDTQYF. For the CDR3, the DNA is TGTGCCAGCAGGCGCGCCACGGTGGATACGCAGTATTTT.

This chain joins TRBV11-2 and TRBJ1-4; weak D call: TRBD1 (6 bases). Trimming cost V 4 bases and J 0 bases, with 9 bases left between them. Germline assignment: CDR1 SGHAT and CDR2 FQNNGV. This CDR3 is built from 15 residues. CDR3: CASSSNRATNEKLFF. The CDR3 DNA is TGTGCCAGCAGCTCGAACAGGGCAACTAATGAAAAACTGTTTTTT.

The chain is built from TRBV7-2 and TRBJ2-1; a possible D gene is TRBD1 (6 bases). The CDR3 sequence is 15 residues long. V was pared by 5 bases and J by 8 bases, with 19 bases between. Germline assignment: CDR1 SGHTA and CDR2 FQGNSA. The CDR3, as DNA: TGTGCCAGCAGCCCTGAGGGGGATCGGATCGATGAGCAGTTCTTC. The encoded protein is CASSPEGDRIDEQFF. Full variable domain (missing parts from reference TRBV7-2 and TRBJ2-1): GAGVSQSPSNKVTEKGKDVELRCDPISGHTALYWYRQSLGQGLEFLIYFQGNSAPDKSGLPSDRFSAERTGGSVSTLTIQRTQQEDSAVYLCASSPEGDRIDEQFFGPGTRLTVL.

This clone was detected only a few times. The genes are TRBV19 and TRBJ2-1; 9 positions match TRBD2. CDR3 size: 15 residues. The ends lost 2 bases at V and 7 bases at J; junction bases unmatched: 6. Per the germline V gene, CDR1 is LNHDA and CDR2 is SQIVND (reference sequence). CDR3 region: CASSIPGSGRNEQFF. The CDR3 bases are TGTGCCAGTAGTATACCGGGGAGCGGGAGGAATGAGCAGTTCTTC.

As concerns this clone: The same CDR3 is also encoded by other DNA sequences in this sample. The chain is built from TRBV27 and TRBJ2-4, with TRBD1 identical over 7 bases. Germline assignment: CDR1 MNHEY and CDR2 SMNVEV (reference sequence). V trimming: 3 bases; J trimming: 0 bases; junction bases outside the gene matches: 2. This CDR3 region has 15 residues. CDR3 sequence: CASSLGTEAKNIQYF. The CDR3 region has the DNA TGTGCCAGCAGTTTGGGGACAGAAGCCAAAAACATTCAGTACTTC.

This rearrangement joins TRBV5-1 to TRBJ2-3, with 15 bases identical to TRBD2. The J segment lost 4 bases and the V segment lost 4 bases, leaving 7 bases of the junction unmatched. Germline lookup yields CDR1 SGHRS and CDR2 YFSETQ. The CDR3 covers 17 residues. CDR3 region: CASSILGLAGGPDTQYF. The DNA for the CDR3 is TGCGCCAGCAGCATACTAGGACTAGCGGGAGGGCCAGATACGCAGTATTTT. The complete variable domain, with remaining parts taken from reference TRBV5-1 and TRBJ2-3, reads KAGVTQTPRYLIKTRGQQVTLSCSPISGHRSVSWYQQTPGQGLQFLFEYFSETQRNKGNFPGRFSGRQFSNSRSEMNVSTLELGDSALYLCASSILGLAGGPDTQYFGPGTRLTVL.

The chain employs TRBV27 and TRBJ1-1, with D uncertain. The CDR3 length is 13 residues. Germline loops: CDR1 MNHEY, CDR2 SMNVEV (reference sequence). Deletions cut 5 bases from V and 1 base from J, with 8 bases between. The CDR3 sequence: CASSIMPNTEAFF. The CDR3, as DNA: TGTGCCAGCAGTATTATGCCGAACACTGAAGCTTTCTTT.

This chain links TRBV6-6 with TRBJ2-7; D not resolved. The CDR3 has 14 residues. The germline CDR1 and CDR2 sequences are MNHNY and SVGAGI (reference sequence). The ends were cut back, 0 bases at V and 3 bases at J, with 9 bases in the middle. Here the CDR3 reads CASSYSGPSYEQYF. CDR3 coding DNA: TGTGCCAGCAGTTACTCGGGCCCTAGCTACGAGCAGTACTTC.

V and J are TRBV6-5 and TRBJ1-2; a weak D match, TRBD1 (5 bases). The ends were cut back, 5 bases at V and 5 bases at J, with 12 bases in the middle. Germline V lookup: CDR1 MNHEY, CDR2 SVGAGI. The CDR3 is 13 amino acids. In DNA, the CDR3 is TGTGCCAGCAGTCGCGTTCGACAGTATGGCTACACCTTC. As protein: CASSRVRQYGYTF.

This chain uses TRBV4-3 with TRBJ2-3; D is possibly TRBD1 (6 bases). Trimming stripped 2 bases from V and 7 bases from J, with 10 bases between. The CDR3 has 13 amino acids. CDR1 LGHNA and CDR2 YSLEER come from the germline V gene. The chain's CDR3 is CASSQKQGHTQYF. The CDR3 DNA is TGCGCCAGCAGCCAAAAACAGGGCCATACGCAGTATTTT.

This chain uses TRBV7-9 with TRBJ2-1; 10 bases are a match to TRBD2. This CDR3 comprises 14 residues. The V and J ends lost 1 base and 6 bases, in that order; junction bases with no gene match: 0. From germline, CDR1 is SEHNR and CDR2 FQNEAQ (reference sequence). This CDR3 reads CASSLGTSGNEQFF. The DNA for the CDR3 is TGTGCCAGCAGCTTAGGGACTAGCGGCAATGAGCAGTTCTTC. Using reference TRBV7-9 and TRBJ2-1 for the parts outside the CDR3, the full variable domain is DTGVSQNPRHKITKRGQNVTFRCDPISEHNRLYWYRQTLGQGPEFLTYFQNEAQLEKSRLLSDRFSAERPKGSFSTLEIQRTEQGDSAMYLCASSLGTSGNEQFFGPGTRLTVL.

The chain combines TRBV5-1 with TRBJ2-2; 7 bases align to TRBD1. The length of the CDR3 is 14 residues. The germline V gene has CDR1 SGHRS and CDR2 YFSETQ. The V gene end was trimmed by 2 bases and the J gene end by 5 bases; junction bases not matched to a gene: 3. The CDR3 region is CASSFHRGTGELFF. The CDR3 DNA is TGCGCCAGCAGCTTTCACAGGGGAACCGGGGAGCTGTTTTTT.

The chain uses TRBV6-5 and TRBJ1-3; no firm D call. The germline V gene encodes CDR1 MNHEY and CDR2 SVGAGI. The CDR3 extends over 16 amino acids. Trimming took 0 bases from V and 0 from J, leaving 9 bases between them. The CDR3 DNA reads as TGTGCCAGCAGTTACTCGCGACATACCTCTGGAAACACCATATATTTT. Protein: CASSYSRHTSGNTIYF.

The chain employs TRBV6-1 and TRBJ2-5; TRBD2 matches at 11 bases. CDR3 length equals 15 residues. The V gene end was trimmed by 7 bases and the J gene end by 4 bases; junction bases not matched to a gene: 8. Germline CDR1 reads MNHNS; CDR2 reads SASEGT. The CDR3 here is CASTRLAGSRETQYF. CDR3 nucleotides: TGTGCCAGCACCCGACTAGCGGGGAGTAGAGAGACCCAGTACTTC.

This clone showed up just once. The chain has TRBV29-1 and TRBJ2-7; D assignment may be TRBD1 or TRBD2 (5 bases each). This CDR3 contains 15 residues. Germline loops: CDR1 SQVTM, CDR2 ANQGSEA. V was clipped by 4 bases and J by 2 bases, with 18 bases between them. The CDR3 sequence is CSVAGPRTSTYEQYF. DNA of the CDR3: TGCAGCGTTGCGGGACCCCGAACGAGTACCTACGAGCAGTACTTC.

The chain links TRBV25-1 to TRBJ1-3; unclear D gene. The CDR3 runs to 15 residues. Trimming removed 1 base from V and 1 base from J, with 8 bases in between. Germline CDR1 is MGHDK and CDR2 is SYGVNS. The CDR3 here is CASSEFGRSGNTIYF. In DNA form, the CDR3 reads TGTGCCAGCAGTGAATTTGGCAGGTCTGGAAACACCATATATTTT.

The chain recombines TRBV2 with TRBJ1-1, with D hard to call. The V and J ends lost 3 bases and 0 bases respectively, with 5 bases between them. Germline values: CDR1 SNHLY, CDR2 FYNNEI. The CDR3 length is 13 residues. The CDR3 DNA is TGTGCCAGCAGTGAGGCAATGAACACTGAAGCTTTCTTT. This gives the protein CASSEAMNTEAFF.

The chain joins TRBV18 to TRBJ1-1; possible D gene TRBD1, 5 bases. CDR3 length: 14 amino acids. Trimming stripped 0 bases from V and 7 bases from J, with 12 bases between. Germline V gene lookup returns CDR1 KGHSH and CDR2 LQKENI. The CDR3 DNA reads TGTGCCAGCTCACCACCATTCGGGGCGATTGAAGCTTTCTTT. Translated, it gives CASSPPFGAIEAFF.